The T cell receptor (beta chain) described here comes from a study of T cell responses to AZD1222 COVID-19 vaccine. Broader study findings: Repertoire collection took place solely once the T cell response had peaked. Females made up more of the donors, who were largely white British, and clonal diversity may have come out too low. Just 6 or 7 AZD1222 recipients were seropositive at baseline.

This CDR3 has 14 residues. Deletions cut 1 base from V and 4 bases from J, with 10 bases between. Germline V gene data show CDR1 as MNHNS and CDR2 as SASEGT. Measured with immunoSEQ multiplex PCR; TCRdb has only the in-frame clones, and not every one. The sample yields over 120,000 clones, of which the top ten take up approximately 2%. As for this clone: Its target is unknown.

This receptor was identified in an adult in good health. The chain employs TRBV6-1 and TRBJ1-1; D is ambiguous. Sequences were obtained from peripheral blood. In DNA, the CDR3 is TGTGCCAGCAGTGAAGTGTGGCGAGGCACTGAAGCTTTCTTT. Its translation is CASSEVWRGTEAFF.